The 32 T cell receptor beta chains in this list originate from one sample, sequenced in a study of blood T cells in healthy people across ages (dated by TCRdb to between 2014 and 2017). Library construction relied on 5' RACE. This sample was sequenced with an Illumina HiSeq 2500. A second PCR of about 7 to 12 cycles was run with a J-beta primer mix and a sample-barcoded 5' primer. TCRdb reran the public reads through fastp at Q25 and MiXCR, keeping productive beta chains. Each record represents a unique CDR3 protein, reported with the most common genes and DNA among its rows. Here the sample has roughly 730,000 distinct CDR3 sequences; more than 50% occur a single time. Roughly 26% of the sample goes to the ten largest clones. Sequencing input: blood. The receptors come from a man aged 35-49 years in good health.

This chain joins TRBV29-1 and TRBJ1-2; the D is unclear. V lost 0 bases and J 0 bases, leaving 8 bases between the germline ends. CDR1 is SQVTM, CDR2 ANQGSEA, per germline. The CDR3 extends over 14 amino acids. CDR3 nucleotide sequence: TGCAGCGTTGAAGATCCGATTACTAACTATGGCTACACCTTC. The encoded protein is CSVEDPITNYGYTF. Looking up the rest from reference TRBV29-1 and TRBJ1-2 gives the full variable domain: SAVISQKPSRDICQRGTSLTIQCQVDSQVTMMFWYRQQPGQSLTLIATANQGSEATYESGFVIDKFPISRPNLTFSTLTVSNMSPEDSSIYLCSVEDPITNYGYTFGSGTRLTVV.

The chain recombines TRBV5-1 with TRBJ2-2; possible D gene TRBD2, 6 bases. V shed 3 bases and J shed 3 bases, with 12 bases lying between them. The CDR3 spans 15 residues. Per germline, CDR1 SGHRS and CDR2 YFSETQ. The CDR3 DNA is TGCGCCAGCAGCTCACTCCCGGGAGACACCGGGGAGCTGTTTTTT. This sequence encodes CASSSLPGDTGELFF.

This clonotype turned up a few times. The J gene is TRBJ2-7, the V gene TRBV7-3; D not resolved. The CDR3 spans 14 residues. V was cut by 0 bases and J by 0 bases, with 6 bases left in between. Germline assignment: CDR1 SGHTA and CDR2 FQGTGA. DNA of the CDR3: TGTGCCAGCAGCTTAACTCCGTTCTCCTACGAGCAGTACTTC. Protein: CASSLTPFSYEQYF.

On this clonotype itself: This may stem from a read error, because a much larger clone lies one nucleotide away. This chain links TRBV20-1 with TRBJ2-5, with D perhaps TRBD1 or TRBD2 (5 bases each). Germline CDR1 and CDR2: DFQATT and SNEGSKA (reference sequence). The CDR3 loop spans 14 amino acids. The CDR3 sequence is CRARDWGGQETQYF. CDR3 bases: TGCAGGGCTAGAGATTGGGGCGGGCAAGAGACCCAGTACTTC.

The V gene is TRBV24-1, the J gene TRBJ2-2, with 9 nucleotides matching TRBD1. The CDR3 consists of 16 residues. The trim removed 8 bases at V and 6 bases at J, leaving 12 bases unmatched. Germline values: CDR1 KGHDR, CDR2 SFDVKD. The chain's CDR3 is CATTTKQGARSGELFF. The CDR3 DNA follows: TGTGCCACCACGACAAAACAGGGGGCGCGATCCGGGGAGCTGTTTTTT.

The chain links TRBV20-1 to TRBJ2-7; D call uncertain. Germline V gives CDR1 DFQATT, CDR2 SNEGSKA (reference sequence). Trimming pared 6 bases from V and 5 bases from J, leaving 11 bases between. The CDR3 covers 11 residues. The CDR3 nucleotides read TGCAGTGCGAAGCAAGGGAACGAGCAGTACTTC. This sequence encodes CSAKQGNEQYF.

This clonotype was seen just once. The V gene is TRBV7-9, the J gene TRBJ2-6; TRBD1 might be the D (5 bases). V gave up 4 bases and J gave up 1 base, with 20 bases separating them. The germline CDR1 and CDR2 sequences are SEHNR and FQNEAQ (reference sequence). This CDR3 region has 19 residues. CDR3 sequence reads: CASSSSLTGIASGANVLTF. CDR3 nucleotides: TGTGCCAGCAGCTCGTCGCTTACAGGAATCGCGTCTGGGGCCAACGTCCTGACTTTC.

The chain recombines TRBV20-1 with TRBJ2-1; the match to TRBD2 covers 9 bases. The CDR3 sequence is 15 residues long. Germline-derived CDR1 and CDR2 are DFQATT and SNEGSKA (reference sequence). Trimming took 0 bases from V and 11 from J; bases not matched to a gene: 11. CDR3 in amino acids: CSARDRGPTSGKQFF. Written as DNA, the CDR3 is TGCAGTGCTAGAGATCGAGGCCCGACTAGCGGAAAGCAGTTCTTC.

For the CDR3, the DNA is TGTGCCAGCAGCGTAGTGGGGGGTTTGCAAGAGACCCAGTACTTC. It codes for CASSVVGGLQETQYF. The chain links TRBV9 to TRBJ2-5, with a possible D match to TRBD2 (6 bases). In germline, CDR1 is SGDLS, CDR2 YYNGEE. V was trimmed by 0 bases and J by 2 bases, leaving 11 bases between them. The CDR3 runs 15 residues.

The rearrangement uses TRBV7-2 and TRBJ2-7, with TRBD2 matching 7 bases. CDR1 is SGHTA and CDR2 is FQGNSA in the germline V gene. V gave up 5 bases and J gave up 7 bases; unmatched junction bases: 14. This CDR3 is 15 amino acids long. The CDR3 DNA reads as TGTGCCAGCAGCCCCTCTGGACTAGAACACAATGAGCAGTACTTC. This gives the protein CASSPSGLEHNEQYF.

The chain has TRBV6-2 or TRBV6-3 and TRBJ2-5; 9 bases match TRBD1. Losses at the gene ends were 3 bases for V and 4 bases for J; bases not matched to a gene: 15. Germline-derived CDR1 and CDR2 are MNHEY and SVGEGT. CDR3 length: 18 residues. The CDR3 DNA is TGTGCCAGCAGTTATCAACCACCCGGGACAGGGCGCGCAGAGACCCAGTACTTC. Protein product: CASSYQPPGTGRAETQYF.

This clonotype was observed a few times. This rearrangement joins TRBV27 to TRBJ2-6, with D possibly called TRBD1 or TRBD2 (6 bases each). The germline gives CDR1 MNHEY, CDR2 SMNVEV (reference sequence). The length of the CDR3 is 17 residues. V gave up 7 bases and J gave up 0 bases, with 16 bases separating them. CDR3 nucleotides: TGTGCCAGCATATTAGGGGGGAAGGGCTCTGGGGCCAACGTCCTGACTTTC. Its protein product is CASILGGKGSGANVLTF.

V usage is TRBV25-1 and J usage is TRBJ1-2; TRBD1 matches 7 bases. J lost 5 bases, V lost 3 bases, and 9 bases had no gene match. Per the germline V gene, CDR1 is MGHDK and CDR2 is SYGVNS. This CDR3 has 15 amino acids. Here the CDR3 reads CASSEDPGTAYGYTF. In DNA form, the CDR3 reads TGTGCCAGCAGTGAGGACCCCGGGACAGCGTATGGCTACACCTTC.

The CDR3 reads CASSGLLGAGNTEAFF. Written as DNA, the CDR3 is TGTGCCAGCAGCGGATTGCTTGGGGCGGGGAACACTGAAGCTTTCTTT. This chain connects TRBV7-3 to TRBJ1-1, with TRBD1 as a possible D gene (5 bases). The germline V gene encodes CDR1 SGHTA and CDR2 FQGTGA. Trimming took off 5 bases at V and 1 base at J, with 17 bases between the two ends. This CDR3 contains 16 residues.

This clonotype showed up just a few times. The V call is TRBV20-1, the J call TRBJ1-6; D remains ambiguous. The CDR3 has 14 residues. Germline V gene sequence: CDR1 DFQATT, CDR2 SNEGSKA (reference sequence). Between the trimmed V and J ends, which lost 4 bases and 10 bases, there was a span of 17 bases. CDR3 sequence reads: CSAKPHGEISPLHF. In nucleotides, the CDR3 is TGCAGTGCTAAACCCCACGGGGAGATATCACCCCTCCACTTT.

The rearrangement joins TRBV2 to TRBJ2-1; a possible D gene is TRBD2 (5 bases). Germline-derived CDR1 and CDR2 are SNHLY and FYNNEI. CDR3 length: 13 amino acids. Trimming took off 7 bases at V and 6 bases at J, with 13 bases between the two ends. The CDR3 DNA sequence: TGTGCCAGCACCCTACTTAGCGCCAATGAGCAGTTCTTC. Its translation is CASTLLSANEQFF.

The chain is built from TRBV10-3 and TRBJ2-4, with 10 bases lining up with TRBD1. The J call may not be correct, given that the DNA end is closer to TRBJ2-7. The CDR3 loop spans 18 amino acids. Per germline, CDR1 ENHRY and CDR2 SYGVKD. CDR3 sequence (DNA): TGTGCCATCAGTGAGTCCATCCCGGGACAGGGGTTTTCCTACGAGCAGTACTTC. Translating gives CAISESIPGQGFSYEQYF.

This chain uses TRBV25-1 with TRBJ2-1; no firm D call. V lost 4 bases to trimming and J lost 5 bases, with 6 bases between them. CDR3 size: 12 residues. Germline V gene data show CDR1 as MGHDK and CDR2 as SYGVNS. The CDR3 DNA follows: TGTGCCAGCAGTGGTGAGGACAATGAGCAGTTCTTC. Amino acids: CASSGEDNEQFF.

This clonotype has more than one count but fewer than ten. The chain couples TRBV6-5 to TRBJ2-1; the D is unclear. The V gene's germline CDR1 is MNHEY and CDR2 SVGAGI. The CDR3 runs 12 residues. Trimming left V 6 bases short and J 6 bases short, with 9 bases between. Here the CDR3 reads CASSWDGNEQFF. In DNA, the CDR3 is TGTGCCAGCAGCTGGGATGGCAATGAGCAGTTCTTC.

This clonotype was picked up many times. V is TRBV25-1 and J is TRBJ1-6; possible D gene TRBD1, 5 bases. V was pared by 6 bases and J by 14 bases, with 20 bases between. CDR3 length: 14 amino acids. From germline, CDR1 is MGHDK and CDR2 SYGVNS. CDR3 residues: CASRKDPAVGALHF. CDR3 bases: TGTGCCAGCAGAAAAGACCCTGCGGTGGGGGCCCTCCACTTT.

This chain links TRBV29-1 with TRBJ1-2, with 8 positions matching TRBD1. CDR1 and CDR2 from the germline V gene are SQVTM and ANQGSEA. V shed 1 base, J shed 7 bases, and the junction held 5 bases outside the gene matches. The length of the CDR3 is 13 residues. CDR3 in DNA: TGCAGCGTTGAAGCGCAGGGGGCAGGTGGCTACACCTTC. It codes for CSVEAQGAGGYTF.

V is TRBV20-1 and J is TRBJ2-7, with TRBD1 matching 9 bases. CDR1 is DFQATT, CDR2 SNEGSKA, per germline (reference sequence). The CDR3 is 15 residues long. V lost 5 bases, J lost 5 bases, and 13 bases stayed unmatched. The CDR3 sequence: CSAEIRDRAGHEQYF. DNA of the CDR3: TGCAGTGCTGAGATCCGGGACAGGGCGGGGCACGAGCAGTACTTC.

The table lists this clonotype with a few counts. The J gene is TRBJ2-4, the V gene TRBV4-3, with 7 bases matching TRBD1. The end of the DNA is better explained by TRBJ2-7, so the J call may be wrong. This CDR3 comprises 14 residues. Germline V lookup: CDR1 LGHNA, CDR2 YSLEER. The CDR3 sequence is CASSQDYRGHEQYF. CDR3 DNA: TGCGCCAGCAGCCAAGATTACAGGGGCCACGAGCAGTACTTC.

A few counts support this clonotype. This sequence joins TRBV20-1 and TRBJ2-6; TRBD1 matches 8 bases. Germline loops: CDR1 DFQATT, CDR2 SNEGSKA (reference sequence). V dropped 1 base and J dropped 0; count of bases not matched to a gene: 11. The CDR3 has 19 amino acids. This CDR3 is CSARGLGQGSNSGANVLTF. The CDR3 nucleotides are TGCAGTGCTAGAGGACTTGGACAGGGTTCCAACTCTGGGGCCAACGTCCTGACTTTC.

The chain recombines TRBV24-1 with TRBJ2-1, with TRBD2 matching 7 bases. Germline values: CDR1 KGHDR, CDR2 SFDVKD. J lost 0 bases, V lost 8 bases, and 3 bases had no gene match. The length of the CDR3 is 14 residues. The CDR3 nucleotides are TGTGCCACCAATAGCGGGCGCTCCTACAATGAGCAGTTCTTC. It codes for CATNSGRSYNEQFF.

This chain uses TRBV7-2 with TRBJ2-3, with TRBD2 matching over 13 bases. The CDR3 has 19 amino acids. Germline CDR1 is SGHTA and CDR2 is FQGNSA. J was trimmed by 5 bases and V by 5 bases; bases with no gene match: 16. The CDR3 loop is CASSTGLAGVLESEDTQYF. The CDR3 DNA follows: TGTGCCAGCAGCACCGGACTAGCGGGAGTTTTAGAATCGGAAGATACGCAGTATTTT.

CDR3 coding DNA: TGCAGCGTTGGGGCCAGTTCTAACTATGGCTACACCTTC. This sequence encodes CSVGASSNYGYTF. The chain employs TRBV29-1 and TRBJ1-2; D is undetermined. The CDR3 covers 13 residues. Trimming removed 4 bases from V and 0 bases from J, with 9 bases in between. In germline, CDR1 is SQVTM, CDR2 ANQGSEA.

CDR3 sequence: CASSLRSGREETQYF. The DNA of the CDR3 is TGTGCCAGCAGCTTAAGGTCTGGGCGAGAAGAGACCCAGTACTTC. This chain links TRBV7-2 with TRBJ2-5; D not certain. Deletions cut 2 bases from V and 3 bases from J, with 13 bases between. CDR1 and CDR2 from the germline V gene are SGHTA and FQGNSA. The CDR3 spans 15 residues. Full variable domain (remainder filled in from reference TRBV7-2 and TRBJ2-5): GAGVSQSPSNKVTEKGKDVELRCDPISGHTALYWYRQSLGQGLEFLIYFQGNSAPDKSGLPSDRFSAERTGGSVSTLTIQRTQQEDSAVYLCASSLRSGREETQYFGPGTRLLVL.

The rearrangement links TRBV12-3 or TRBV12-4 to TRBJ2-1; 15 bases fit TRBD2. The CDR3 has 15 amino acids. The V gene end was trimmed by 8 bases and the J gene end by 9 bases; junction bases not matched to a gene: 8. CDR3 protein: CASGTGLAGGGEQFF. The CDR3 DNA follows: TGTGCCAGCGGAACGGGACTAGCGGGAGGAGGTGAGCAGTTCTTC.

This chain links TRBV20-1 with TRBJ2-7, with D tentatively TRBD2 (6 bases). Germline CDR1 and CDR2: DFQATT and SNEGSKA (reference sequence). The length of the CDR3 is 12 residues. V was shortened by 3 bases and J by 3 bases, with 9 bases between the two germline ends. The chain's CDR3 is CSASPEGYEQYF. The CDR3 DNA sequence: TGCAGTGCTAGTCCGGAGGGCTACGAGCAGTACTTC.

V is TRBV20-1 and J is TRBJ2-1; D gene unclear. The CDR3 consists of 11 residues. Germline assignment: CDR1 DFQATT and CDR2 SNEGSKA (reference sequence). Trimming removed 5 bases at V and 6 bases at J, with 8 bases between. The CDR3 DNA follows: TGCAGTGCTGCCCCCGGCAATGAGCAGTTCTTC. As protein: CSAAPGNEQFF.

This clonotype has at least ten counts. The chain couples TRBV27 to TRBJ2-5, with 11 bases aligning to TRBD2. This CDR3 region has 15 residues. Trimming cost V 4 bases and J 2 bases; bases outside gene matches: 3. Germline CDR1 MNHEY, CDR2 SMNVEV (reference sequence). CDR3 nucleotide sequence: TGTGCCAGCAGTTATGGGACTAGCGGACAAGAGACCCAGTACTTC. Protein product: CASSYGTSGQETQYF.